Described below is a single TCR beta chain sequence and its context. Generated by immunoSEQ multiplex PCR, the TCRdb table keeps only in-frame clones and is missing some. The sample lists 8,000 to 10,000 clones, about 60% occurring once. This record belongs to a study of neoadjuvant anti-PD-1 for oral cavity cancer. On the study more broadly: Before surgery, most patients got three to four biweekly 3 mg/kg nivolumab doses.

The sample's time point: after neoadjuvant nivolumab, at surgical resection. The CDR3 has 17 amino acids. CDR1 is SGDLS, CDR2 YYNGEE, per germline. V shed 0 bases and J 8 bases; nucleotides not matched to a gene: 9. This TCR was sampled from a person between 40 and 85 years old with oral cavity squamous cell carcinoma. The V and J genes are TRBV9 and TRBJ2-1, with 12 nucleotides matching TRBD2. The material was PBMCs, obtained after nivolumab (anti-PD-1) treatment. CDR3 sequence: CASSVGLAGDPLYEQFF. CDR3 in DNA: TGTGCCAGCAGCGTAGGACTAGCGGGGGACCCCCTCTATGAGCAGTTCTTC.